The clone carrying this T cell receptor (beta chain) has a count of ten or more. No antigen is known for it. The data stem from a study of identical twins. Study results and caveats: Fewer insertions marked abundant cord blood beta clonotypes; young adult naive trended weakly, memory not at all. In monozygotic twins, models underestimated the sharing of out-of-frame TCR alpha.

Trimming took 6 bases from V and 0 from J, leaving 10 bases between them. Looked up from germline, CDR1 is LGHDT and CDR2 is YNNKEL (reference sequence). CDR3 length: 14 residues. MiXCR was run by TCRdb on the 5' RACE reads, yielding one entry per CDR3 protein. Of some 600,000 distinct CDR3 sequences in the sample, roughly 7.2% were seen once. These sequences were also reported in another study, on yellow fever vaccine responses in identical twins.

The material sequenced was PBMCs. The clonotype was recovered from a woman aged 18-35 years in good health. The V gene is TRBV3-1, the J gene TRBJ2-3; perhaps TRBD2 as D (6 bases). The chain's CDR3 is CASRTGTSTDTQYF. Here the CDR3 DNA reads TGTGCCAGCAGAACCGGGACTAGCACAGATACGCAGTATTTT.